The 6 T cell receptor beta chains reported below all come from one sample, sequenced in a study of blood T cell repertoires in COVID-19. Measured with immunoSEQ multiplex PCR; TCRdb has only the in-frame clones, and not every one. The data contain some 90,000 clones, around 91% of them singletons. Material for sequencing was peripheral blood. These receptors originate from a woman older than 75 with active or convalescent COVID-19.

This clone was observed once. CDR3 in amino acids: CASSIDLNEQFF. CDR3 nucleotides: TGTGCCAGTAGTATAGACCTGAATGAGCAGTTCTTC. J is TRBJ2-1 and V is TRBV19; no reliable D call. CDR3 size: 12 residues. Germline values: CDR1 LNHDA, CDR2 SQIVND (reference sequence). The V and J ends lost 0 bases and 7 bases respectively, with 4 bases between them. The variable domain in full, with the rest retrieved from reference TRBV19 and TRBJ2-1, is DGGITQSPKYLFRKEGQNVTLSCEQNLNHDAMYWYRQDPGQGLRLIYYSQIVNDFQKGDIAEGYSVSREKKESFPLTVTSAQKNPTAFYLCASSIDLNEQFFGPGTRLTVL.

This clone was seen only once. This chain uses TRBV15 with TRBJ1-5; D is perhaps TRBD1 (5 bases). The V end lost 0 bases, the J end lost 3 bases, and 9 bases lay between the germline ends. The CDR3 runs 15 residues. The germline V gene encodes CDR1 LNHNV and CDR2 YYDKDF (reference sequence). DNA for the CDR3: TGTGCCACCAGCAGAGATGTAGGGGACAATCAGCCCCAGCATTTT. Translating gives CATSRDVGDNQPQHF.

The CDR3 spells CASSVEGALAGNTIYF. As DNA, the CDR3 is TGTGCCAGCAGCGTTGAGGGGGCTTTGGCTGGAAACACCATATATTTT. The chain couples TRBV9 to TRBJ1-3, with TRBD1 matching over 7 bases. Trimming at V came to 2 bases and at J to 2 bases, leaving 7 bases not matched to a gene. CDR1 and CDR2 from the germline V gene are SGDLS and YYNGEE. The CDR3 has 16 amino acids. The full variable domain, with the rest looked up from reference TRBV9 and TRBJ1-3, is DSGVTQTPKHLITATGQRVTLRCSPRSGDLSVYWYQQSLDQGLQFLIQYYNGEERAKGNILERFSAQQFPDLHSELNLSSLELGDSALYFCASSVEGALAGNTIYFGEGSWLTVV.

This chain uses TRBV6-5 with TRBJ2-5; TRBD2 agrees at 7 bases. Germline CDR1 MNHEY, CDR2 SVGAGI. J was trimmed by 2 bases and V by 7 bases; bases with no gene match: 10. The CDR3 runs 15 residues. The CDR3 protein is CASKNEGRGQETQYF. The CDR3 DNA follows: TGTGCCAGCAAGAATGAGGGGCGGGGGCAAGAGACCCAGTACTTC.

The chain joins TRBV5-1 to TRBJ1-4; the D gene is possibly TRBD1 (6 bases). Trimming left V 4 bases short and J 7 bases short, with 14 bases between. The CDR3 runs 14 residues. Germline lookup yields CDR1 SGHRS and CDR2 YFSETQ. CDR3 residues: CASSATGNPEKLFF. The CDR3, as DNA: TGCGCCAGCAGCGCAACAGGGAACCCTGAAAAACTGTTTTTT.

The chain couples TRBV5-4 to TRBJ1-2, with 9 bases lining up with TRBD1. Germline V gene lookup returns CDR1 SGHNT and CDR2 YYREEE (reference sequence). After removal of 4 bases from V and 8 bases from J, the junction contained 6 bases not matched to a gene. The CDR3 extends over 13 amino acids. CDR3 nucleotide sequence: TGTGCCAGCAGCGGACAGGGGCGAGAGGGCTACACCTTC. Protein sequence: CASSGQGREGYTF. The full variable domain, with the rest looked up from reference TRBV5-4 and TRBJ1-2, is ETGVTQSPTHLIKTRGQQVTLRCSSQSGHNTVSWYQQALGQGPQFIFQYYREEENGRGNFPPRFSGLQFPNYSSELNVNALELDDSALYLCASSGQGREGYTFGSGTRLTVV.